This section outlines one TCR beta chain sequence together with its context. The antigen is not known. This CDR3 has 15 amino acids. V lost 1 base to trimming and J lost 7 bases, with 11 bases between them. CDR1 is SEHNR, CDR2 FQNEAQ, per germline (reference sequence). This entry belongs to a study of T cell responses to AZD1222 COVID-19 vaccine. TCRdb's table, derived via immunoSEQ multiplex PCR, lists solely in-frame clones and lacks some. The sample lists roughly 260,000 clones, roughly 93% seen once, with around 0.6% in the top ten. Overall study findings and caveats: Recipients of two AZD1222 doses showed rising Spike-specific TCR breadth and depth. Only five to seven AZD1222 recipients tested seropositive at baseline.

This TCR was recovered from an adult in good health. Sequenced material: peripheral blood, taken on day 0 of AZD1222 vaccination. This chain joins TRBV7-9 and TRBJ1-6; D remains ambiguous. CDR3 sequence (DNA): TGTGCCAGCAGCTTAGGGATAGGCCCCAATTCACCCCTCCACTTT. Translation: CASSLGIGPNSPLHF.